This record concerns one TCR beta chain sequence. This sequence may be a read error, since a much larger clone differs from it by one base. The conserved final phenylalanine or tryptophan is absent from the CDR3, which likely points to a read error. The data belong to a study of T cell repertoires in cytomegalovirus infection. Study details: Both CMV infection and a matching HLA type were indicated by public TCR beta signatures.

TCRdb reprocessed the reads via MiXCR and lists one record per CDR3 protein. The table records approximately 500,000 distinct CDR3 sequences, approximately 15% of them present only once. CDR3 size: 17 residues. Trimming cost V 1 base and J 3 bases; bases outside gene matches: 7. Germline V gives CDR1 SGHVS, CDR2 FNYEAQ. The source of this sequence is a human donor in good health (CMV status not recorded). Some clones in this sample may be carry-over from other donors' samples. The V and J genes are TRBV7-6 and TRBJ2-1, with TRBD1 matching 9 bases. Sequenced input: CD8+ T cells from PBMCs. CDR3 loop: CASSLVYRQGDYNEQFL. The CDR3 DNA is TGTGCCAGCAGCTTAGTCTACCGACAGGGGGACTACAATGAGCAGTTCTTA.